The present entry profiles one T cell receptor beta chain with its context. The data belong to a study of CD8 T cells in Susac syndrome. Sequencing of TCR beta drew on CD8+ and CD4+ T cells from blood. Germline lookup yields CDR1 LNHDA and CDR2 SQIVND (reference sequence). The CDR3 sequence is 13 residues long. V dropped 5 bases and J dropped 3 bases, with 10 bases sitting between them. With random hexamers, reverse transcription was performed on about 0.45 to 1 ug of RNA. TCRdb reprocessed the immunoSEQ multiplex PCR reads with MiXCR, giving one entry per CDR3 protein. The repertoire holds around 130,000 distinct CDR3 sequences, with over 75% as singletons.

The rearrangement links TRBV19 to TRBJ1-2; no definite D call. The clonotype originates from a human donor with multiple sclerosis. Sequencing was done on a sample of CD8+ T cells from PBMCs. Written as DNA, the CDR3 is TGTGCCAGTAGTCCTCTCACGGACTATGGCTACACCTTC. Translation: CASSPLTDYGYTF.